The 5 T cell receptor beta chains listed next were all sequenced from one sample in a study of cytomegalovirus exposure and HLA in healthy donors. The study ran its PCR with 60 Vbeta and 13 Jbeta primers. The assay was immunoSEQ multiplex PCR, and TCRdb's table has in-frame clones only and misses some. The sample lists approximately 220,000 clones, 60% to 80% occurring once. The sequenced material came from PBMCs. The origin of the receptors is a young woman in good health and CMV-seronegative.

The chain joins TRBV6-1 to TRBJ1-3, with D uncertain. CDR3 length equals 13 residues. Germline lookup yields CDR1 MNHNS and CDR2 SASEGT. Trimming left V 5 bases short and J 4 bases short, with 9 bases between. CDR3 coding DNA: TGTGCCAGCAGTTATAGCTTAGGAAACACCATATATTTT. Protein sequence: CASSYSLGNTIYF.

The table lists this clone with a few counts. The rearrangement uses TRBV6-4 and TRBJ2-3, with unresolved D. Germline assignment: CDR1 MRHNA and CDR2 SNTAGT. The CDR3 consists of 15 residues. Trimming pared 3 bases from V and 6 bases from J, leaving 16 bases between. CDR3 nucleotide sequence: TGTGCCAGCAGTGAAGTTAAGACCGTACAGGATACGCAGTATTTT. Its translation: CASSEVKTVQDTQYF.

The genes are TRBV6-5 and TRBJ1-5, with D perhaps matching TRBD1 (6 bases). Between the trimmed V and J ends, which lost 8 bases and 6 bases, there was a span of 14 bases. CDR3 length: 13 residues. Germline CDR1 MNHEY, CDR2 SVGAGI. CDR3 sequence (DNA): TGTGCCAGCTCTGGGAGGGGGATTCAGCCCCAGCATTTT. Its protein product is CASSGRGIQPQHF.

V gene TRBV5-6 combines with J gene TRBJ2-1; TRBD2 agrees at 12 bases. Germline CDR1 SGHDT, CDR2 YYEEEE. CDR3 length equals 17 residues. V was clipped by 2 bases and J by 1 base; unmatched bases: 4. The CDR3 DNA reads TGTGCCAGCAGCTTCTTGACTAGCGGGAGATCCTACAATGAGCAGTTCTTC. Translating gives CASSFLTSGRSYNEQFF.

CDR3 DNA sequence: TGTGCCAGCAGTACCACGCGGATGGATTTCTCTGGGGCCAACGTCCTGACTTTC. Protein product: CASSTTRMDFSGANVLTF. The chain has TRBV7-9 and TRBJ2-6; D unresolved. With 6 bases removed from V and 0 bases from J, the gap between germline ends came to 18 bases. The CDR3 runs 18 residues. From germline, CDR1 is SEHNR and CDR2 FQNEAQ (reference sequence).